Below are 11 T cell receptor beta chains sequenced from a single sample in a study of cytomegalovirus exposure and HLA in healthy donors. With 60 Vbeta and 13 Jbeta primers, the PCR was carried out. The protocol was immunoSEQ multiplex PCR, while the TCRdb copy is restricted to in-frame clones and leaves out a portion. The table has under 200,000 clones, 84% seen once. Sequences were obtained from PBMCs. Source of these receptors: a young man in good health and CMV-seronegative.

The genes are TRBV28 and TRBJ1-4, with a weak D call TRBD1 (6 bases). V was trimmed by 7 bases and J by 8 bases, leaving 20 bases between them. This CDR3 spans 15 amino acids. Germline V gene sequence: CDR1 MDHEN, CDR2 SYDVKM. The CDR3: CASKIQGFNSEKLFF. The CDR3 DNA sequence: TGTGCCAGCAAAATACAGGGATTTAATTCGGAAAAACTGTTTTTT.

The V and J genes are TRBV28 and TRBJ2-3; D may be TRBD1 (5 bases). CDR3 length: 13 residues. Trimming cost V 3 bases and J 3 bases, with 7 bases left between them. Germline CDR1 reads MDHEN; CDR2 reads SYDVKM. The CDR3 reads CASSLQGTDTQYF. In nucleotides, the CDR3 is TGTGCCAGCAGTTTGCAGGGAACAGATACGCAGTATTTT.

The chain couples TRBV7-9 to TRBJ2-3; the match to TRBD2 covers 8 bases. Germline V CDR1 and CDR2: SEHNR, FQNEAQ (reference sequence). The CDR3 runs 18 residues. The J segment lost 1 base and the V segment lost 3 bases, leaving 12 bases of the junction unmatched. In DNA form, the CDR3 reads TGTGCCAGCAGCTTCCCCCCCACCGGGACTAGTGGCACAGATACGCAGTATTTT. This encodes CASSFPPTGTSGTDTQYF.

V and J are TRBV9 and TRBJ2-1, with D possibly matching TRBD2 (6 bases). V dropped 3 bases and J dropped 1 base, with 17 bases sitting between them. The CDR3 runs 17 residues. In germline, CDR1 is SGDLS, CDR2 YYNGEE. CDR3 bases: TGTGCCAGCAGCGGACGGGAGTTTGCACATTCCTACAATGAGCAGTTCTTC. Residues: CASSGREFAHSYNEQFF.

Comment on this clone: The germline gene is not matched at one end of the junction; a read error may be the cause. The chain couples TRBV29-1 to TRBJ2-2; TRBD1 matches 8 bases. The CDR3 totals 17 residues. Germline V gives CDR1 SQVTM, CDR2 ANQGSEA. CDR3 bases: TGCAGCGCTGAACTCATCTTCGGACAGGGCGGAACCGGGGAGCTGTTTTTT. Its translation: CSAELIFGQGGTGELFF.

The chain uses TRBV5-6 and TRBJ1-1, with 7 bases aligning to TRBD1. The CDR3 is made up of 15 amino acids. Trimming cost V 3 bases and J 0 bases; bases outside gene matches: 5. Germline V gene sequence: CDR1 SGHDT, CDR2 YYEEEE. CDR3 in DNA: TGTGCCAGCAGCTCGGCAGGGGGGTTGAACACTGAAGCTTTCTTT. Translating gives CASSSAGGLNTEAFF. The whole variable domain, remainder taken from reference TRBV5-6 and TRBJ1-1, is DAGVTQSPTHLIKTRGQQVTLRCSPKSGHDTVSWYQQALGQGPQFIFQYYEEEERQRGNFPDRFSGHQFPNYSSELNVNALLLGDSALYLCASSSAGGLNTEAFFGQGTRLTVV.

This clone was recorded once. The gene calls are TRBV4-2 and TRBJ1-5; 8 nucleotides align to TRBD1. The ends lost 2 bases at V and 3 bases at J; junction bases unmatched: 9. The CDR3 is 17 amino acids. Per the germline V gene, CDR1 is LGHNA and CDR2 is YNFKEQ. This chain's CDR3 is CASSQSTWTGPNQPQHF. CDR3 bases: TGTGCCAGCAGCCAATCCACCTGGACAGGGCCCAATCAGCCCCAGCATTTT.

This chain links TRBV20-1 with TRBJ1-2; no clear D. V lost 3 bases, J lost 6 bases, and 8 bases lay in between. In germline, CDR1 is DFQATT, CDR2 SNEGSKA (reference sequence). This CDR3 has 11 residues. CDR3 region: CSASAGNGYTF. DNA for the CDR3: TGCAGTGCTAGCGCCGGGAATGGCTACACCTTC.

CDR3: CASSRTESGNTIYF. As DNA, the CDR3 is TGTGCCAGCAGCCGGACAGAATCTGGAAACACCATATATTTT. The chain recombines TRBV11-2 with TRBJ1-3, with D perhaps matching TRBD1 (6 bases). This CDR3 contains 14 residues. V was pared by 5 bases and J by 1 base, with 9 bases between. Germline CDR1 and CDR2: SGHAT and FQNNGV.

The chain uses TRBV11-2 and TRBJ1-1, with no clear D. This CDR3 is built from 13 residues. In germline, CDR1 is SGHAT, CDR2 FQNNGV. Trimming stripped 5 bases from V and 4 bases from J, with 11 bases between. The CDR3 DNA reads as TGTGCCAGCAGCCCGCGGGTGGGCACTGAAGCTTTCTTT. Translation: CASSPRVGTEAFF.

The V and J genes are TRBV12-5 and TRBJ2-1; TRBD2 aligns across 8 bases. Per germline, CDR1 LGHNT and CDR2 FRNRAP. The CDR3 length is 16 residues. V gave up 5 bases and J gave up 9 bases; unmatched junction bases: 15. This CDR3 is CASGPHRLALEGEQFF. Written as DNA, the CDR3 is TGTGCTAGTGGTCCCCACCGACTAGCGTTAGAGGGTGAGCAGTTCTTC.